This T cell receptor (beta chain) derives from a study of CD8 T cells in ankylosing spondylitis. Findings and caveats of the study: It was reported that disease-linked clones were significantly enriched in matched ankylosing spondylitis synovial fluid. A TCR beta motif of 8 or 9 highly homologous variants appeared characteristic of ankylosing spondylitis blood.

Germline trimming cut 5 bases from V and 8 bases from J; bases unmatched to any gene: 10. Germline V gene data show CDR1 as MNHNS and CDR2 as SASEGT. The CDR3 is made up of 16 amino acids. In this sample, this clonotype turned up many times. Antigen unknown. TCRdb re-analysed the 5' RACE reads in MiXCR, keeping a single row per CDR3 protein. This sample has around 250,000 distinct CDR3 sequences, with approximately 11% found just once. Sequencing was carried out using blood, either unsorted or a sorted T cell fraction (not recorded which). The sequence was obtained from a male donor with ankylosing spondylitis or in good health (not recorded which). The V call is TRBV6-1, the J call TRBJ2-1; 12 nucleotides match TRBD2. The CDR3 loop is CASSTGLAGRLHEQFF. The CDR3 region has the DNA TGTGCCAGCAGTACCGGACTAGCGGGGCGACTACATGAGCAGTTCTTC.